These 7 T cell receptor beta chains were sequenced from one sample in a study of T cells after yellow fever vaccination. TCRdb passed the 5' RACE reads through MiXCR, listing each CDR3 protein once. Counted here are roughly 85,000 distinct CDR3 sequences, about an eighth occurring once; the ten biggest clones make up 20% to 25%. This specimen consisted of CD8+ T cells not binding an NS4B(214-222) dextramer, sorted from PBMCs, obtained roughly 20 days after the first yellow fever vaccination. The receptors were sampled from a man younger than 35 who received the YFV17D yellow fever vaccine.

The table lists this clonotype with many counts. As DNA, the CDR3 is TGTGCCATCAGTCGATCAACTAGCGGGGATTACAATGAGCAGTTCTTC. Its translation is CAISRSTSGDYNEQFF. The V and J genes are TRBV10-3 and TRBJ2-1, with 10 bases identical to TRBD2. Germline loops: CDR1 ENHRY, CDR2 SYGVKD. With V trimmed by 5 bases and J by 4 bases, 8 bases remained unmatched. The CDR3 runs to 16 residues.

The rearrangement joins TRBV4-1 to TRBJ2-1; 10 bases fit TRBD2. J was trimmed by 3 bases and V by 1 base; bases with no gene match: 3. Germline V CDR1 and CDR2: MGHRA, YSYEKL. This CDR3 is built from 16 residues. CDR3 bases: TGCGCCAGCAGCCAAGCCAGCGGGGGGGTCTACAATGAGCAGTTCTTC. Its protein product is CASSQASGGVYNEQFF.

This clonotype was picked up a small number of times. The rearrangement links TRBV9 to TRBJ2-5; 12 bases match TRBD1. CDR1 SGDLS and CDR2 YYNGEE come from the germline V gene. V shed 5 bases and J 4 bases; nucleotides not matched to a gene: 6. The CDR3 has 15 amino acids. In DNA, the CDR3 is TGTGCCAGCAGTTCGGGACAGGGGGCTGTAGAGACCCAGTACTTC. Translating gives CASSSGQGAVETQYF.

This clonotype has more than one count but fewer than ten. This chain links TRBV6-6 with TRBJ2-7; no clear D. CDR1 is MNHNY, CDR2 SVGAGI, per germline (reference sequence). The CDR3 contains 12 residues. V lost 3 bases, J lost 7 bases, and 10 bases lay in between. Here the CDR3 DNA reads TGTGCCAGCAGTTATATCCTTGGGGAGCAGTACGTC. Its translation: CASSYILGEQYV.

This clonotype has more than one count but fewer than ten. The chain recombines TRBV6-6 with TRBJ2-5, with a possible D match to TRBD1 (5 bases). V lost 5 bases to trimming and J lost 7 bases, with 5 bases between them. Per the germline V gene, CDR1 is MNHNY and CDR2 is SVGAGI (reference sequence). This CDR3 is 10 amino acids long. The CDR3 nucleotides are TGTGCCAGCAGTCAGGGGACCCAGTACTTC. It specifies CASSQGTQYF.

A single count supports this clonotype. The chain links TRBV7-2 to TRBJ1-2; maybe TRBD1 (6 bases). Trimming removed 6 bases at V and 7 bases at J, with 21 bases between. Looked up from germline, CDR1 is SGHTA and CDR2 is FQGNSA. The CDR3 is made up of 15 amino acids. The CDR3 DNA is TGTGCCAGCAGTTCCGATCTGAGGGGGAGACTTGGCTACACCTTC. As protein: CASSSDLRGRLGYTF.

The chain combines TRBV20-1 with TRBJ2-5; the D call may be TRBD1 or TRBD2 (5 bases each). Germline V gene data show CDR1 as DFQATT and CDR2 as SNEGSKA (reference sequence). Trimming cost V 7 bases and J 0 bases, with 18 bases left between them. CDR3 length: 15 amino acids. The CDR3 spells CSGGSRQAYQETQYF. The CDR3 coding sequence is TGCAGTGGGGGGTCGCGGCAGGCTTACCAAGAGACCCAGTACTTC.